What follows are 5 T cell receptor beta chains derived from one specimen sequenced in a study of T cell repertoires in cytomegalovirus infection. TCRdb re-called the reads through MiXCR, storing one row per CDR3 protein. The data show about 830,000 distinct CDR3 sequences, about 30% seen once. Their antigens are not known. The sample was cultured CD8+ T cells from PBMCs, taken from culture after CMV antigen stimulation. These receptors originate from a human donor in good health (CMV status not recorded). Some clones in this sample may be carry-over from other donors' samples.

V and J are TRBV23-1 and TRBJ2-7; D remains unclear. TRBV23-1 is recorded as an ORF, its role being uncertain. Trimming took 3 bases from V and 1 from J, leaving 13 bases between them. The CDR3 length is 15 residues. Here the CDR3 reads CASSHAAVPSYEQYV. The CDR3 DNA sequence: TGCGCCAGCAGTCATGCGGCTGTACCTTCCTACGAGCAGTACGTC.

The V and J genes are TRBV7-6 and TRBJ2-7, with 8 bases identical to TRBD1. The CDR3 runs 15 residues. Trimming removed 5 bases from V and 4 bases from J; junction bases left unmatched: 10. Germline values: CDR1 SGHVS, CDR2 FNYEAQ. CDR3 bases: TGTGCCAGCAGCCTCTGGAACAGGGGGATTTACGAGCAGTACTTC. Translation: CASSLWNRGIYEQYF.

This rearrangement joins TRBV4-1 to TRBJ1-1; no clear D gene. There are 14 residues in the CDR3. Germline V gene lookup returns CDR1 MGHRA and CDR2 YSYEKL. V was cut by 1 base and J by 9 bases, with 15 bases left in between. The CDR3 DNA reads as TGCGCCAGCAGCCAAGTTTCGCCGGGCGAACAAGCTTTCTTT. As protein: CASSQVSPGEQAFF.

A word on this clonotype: A single base separates this from a much larger clone, so it may be a read error. This sequence joins TRBV6-1 and TRBJ2-7, with unresolved D. Trimming shortened V by 7 bases and J by 0 bases, and 4 bases separated the two germline ends. The CDR3 has 11 residues. The germline CDR1 and CDR2 sequences are MNHNS and SASEGT. The chain's CDR3 is CASTTSYEQYF. As DNA, the CDR3 is TGTGCCAGCACCACCTCCTACGAGCAGTACTTC.

Details on this clonotype: One base away lies a much larger clone, so this may be a sequencing read error. The chain couples TRBV7-8 to TRBJ1-1; D gene ambiguous. The CDR3 extends over 14 amino acids. From germline, CDR1 is SGHVS and CDR2 FQNEAQ. Written as DNA, the CDR3 is TGTGCCAACAGCTTAGAAGGGAAGAACACTGAAGCTTTCTTT. Translated, it gives CANSLEGKNTEAFF.